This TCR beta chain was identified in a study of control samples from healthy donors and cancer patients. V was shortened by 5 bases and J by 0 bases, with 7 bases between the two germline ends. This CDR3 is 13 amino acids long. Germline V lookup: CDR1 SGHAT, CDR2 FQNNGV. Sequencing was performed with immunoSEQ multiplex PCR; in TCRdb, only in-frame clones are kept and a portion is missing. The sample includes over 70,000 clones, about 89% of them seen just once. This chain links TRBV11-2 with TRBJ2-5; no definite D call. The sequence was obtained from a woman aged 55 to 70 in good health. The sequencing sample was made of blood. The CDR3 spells CASSPRYQETQYF. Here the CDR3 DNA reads TGTGCCAGCAGCCCGCGGTACCAAGAGACCCAGTACTTC.